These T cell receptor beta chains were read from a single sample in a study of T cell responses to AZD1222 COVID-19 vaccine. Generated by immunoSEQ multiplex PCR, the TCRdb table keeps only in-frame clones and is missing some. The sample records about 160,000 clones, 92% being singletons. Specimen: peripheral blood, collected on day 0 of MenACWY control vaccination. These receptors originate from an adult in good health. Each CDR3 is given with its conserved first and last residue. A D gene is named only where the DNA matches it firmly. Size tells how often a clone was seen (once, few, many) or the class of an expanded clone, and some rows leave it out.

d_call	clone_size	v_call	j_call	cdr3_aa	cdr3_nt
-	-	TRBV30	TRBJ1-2	CAWSVQAGAYGYTF	TGTGCCTGGAGTGTACAGGCAGGGGCCTATGGCTACACCTTC
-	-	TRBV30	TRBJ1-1	CAWSGNSNTEAFF	TGTGCCTGGAGTGGAAACTCTAACACTGAAGCTTTCTTT
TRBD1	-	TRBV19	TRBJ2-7	CASRQNRGLYEQYF	TGTGCCAGTAGACAAAACAGGGGCCTATACGAGCAGTACTTC
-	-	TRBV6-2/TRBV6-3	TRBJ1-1	CASSYFRDTEAFF	TGTGCCAGCAGTTACTTCAGGGACACTGAAGCTTTCTTT
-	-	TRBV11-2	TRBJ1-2	CASSLGSASYGYTF	TGTGCCAGCAGCTTAGGTTCAGCCAGCTATGGCTACACCTTC
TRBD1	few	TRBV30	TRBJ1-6	CAFYRGENSPLHF	TGTGCCTTCTACAGGGGCGAGAATTCACCCCTCCACTTT
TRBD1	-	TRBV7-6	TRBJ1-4	CASSLLVGGQGTKLFF	TGTGCCAGCAGCTTGCTGGTGGGGGGACAGGGAACAAAACTGTTTTTT
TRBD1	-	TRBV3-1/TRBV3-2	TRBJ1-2	CASSLNPGQGIGYTF	TGTGCCAGCAGCCTGAACCCGGGACAGGGGATTGGCTACACCTTC
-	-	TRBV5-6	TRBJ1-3	CASSRGYSGNTIYF	TGTGCCAGCAGTCGGGGTTACTCTGGAAACACCATATATTTT
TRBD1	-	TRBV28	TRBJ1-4	CASSHRTGIGEKLFF	TGTGCCAGCAGTCACCGGACAGGGATCGGGGAAAAACTGTTTTTT
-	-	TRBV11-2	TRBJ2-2	CASRWAGRNTGELFF	TGTGCCAGCAGGTGGGCAGGGCGGAACACCGGGGAGCTGTTTTTT
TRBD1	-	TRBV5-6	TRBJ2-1	CASSTRDRGLSEQFF	TGTGCCAGCAGCACCCGGGACAGGGGGCTTAGTGAGCAGTTCTTC
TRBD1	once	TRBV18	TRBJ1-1	CASSDKRNTGVTEAFF	TGTGCCAGCTCGGATAAACGGAACACAGGGGTCACTGAAGCTTTCTTT
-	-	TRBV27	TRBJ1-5	CASSFVGPDQPQHF	TGTGCCAGCAGTTTTGTGGGGCCGGATCAGCCCCAGCATTTT
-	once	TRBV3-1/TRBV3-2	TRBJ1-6	CASSQGQVENSPLHF	TGTGCCAGCAGCCAAGGACAGGTGGAAAATTCACCCCTCCACTTT
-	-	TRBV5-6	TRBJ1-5	CASSLFYNSNQPQHF	TGTGCCAGCAGCTTATTTTACAATAGCAATCAGCCCCAGCATTTT
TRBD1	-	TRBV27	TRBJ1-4	CASTKRTGFEKLFF	TGTGCCAGCACGAAACGGACAGGGTTTGAAAAACTGTTTTTT
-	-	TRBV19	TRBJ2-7	CASSVGRDITYEQYF	TGTGCCAGTAGTGTGGGGCGGGACATAACCTACGAGCAGTACTTC
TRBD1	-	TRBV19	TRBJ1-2	CASSIGRGPGGYTF	TGTGCCAGTAGTATTGGCAGGGGGCCCGGTGGCTACACCTTC
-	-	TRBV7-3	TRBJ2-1	CASRAPLGNEQFF	TGTGCCAGCCGAGCGCCCCTCGGGAATGAGCAGTTCTTC
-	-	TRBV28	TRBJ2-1	CASSGWGEQFF	TGTGCCAGCAGTGGCTGGGGGGAGCAGTTCTTC
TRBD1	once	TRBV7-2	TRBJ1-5	CASSPDRDQPQHF	TGTGCCAGCAGCCCCGACAGGGATCAGCCCCAGCATTTT
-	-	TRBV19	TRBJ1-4	CASRPSRGARVDWYGGNEKLFF	TGTGCCAGTAGGCCTTCGAGGGGGGCGCGGGTAGACTGGTACGGAGGCAATGAAAAACTGTTTTTT
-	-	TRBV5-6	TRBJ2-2	CASSLNAGNTGELFF	TGTGCCAGCAGCCTTAACGCAGGGAACACCGGGGAGCTGTTTTTT
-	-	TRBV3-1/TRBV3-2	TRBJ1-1	CASRWQMNTEAFF	TGTGCCAGCAGGTGGCAGATGAACACTGAAGCTTTCTTT
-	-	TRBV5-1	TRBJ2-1	CASSQPPGHNEQFF	TGCGCCAGCAGCCAACCCCCAGGGCACAATGAGCAGTTCTTC
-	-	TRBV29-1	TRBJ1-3	CSAEGTGNTIYF	TGCAGCGCTGAGGGTACAGGAAACACCATATATTTT
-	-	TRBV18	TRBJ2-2	CASSPETASNTGELFF	TGTGCCAGCTCACCCGAGACAGCTTCGAACACCGGGGAGCTGTTTTTT
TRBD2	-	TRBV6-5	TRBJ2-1	CASSWGLAGNEQFF	TGTGCCAGCAGTTGGGGACTAGCGGGTAATGAGCAGTTCTTC
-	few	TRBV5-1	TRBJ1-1	CASSLGVSRAEAFF	TGCGCCAGCAGCTTGGGAGTCAGCAGGGCTGAAGCTTTCTTT
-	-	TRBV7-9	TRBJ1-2	CASSRDFRSTF	TGTGCCAGCAGCAGGGACTTCCGCAGCACCTTC
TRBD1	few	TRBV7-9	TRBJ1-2	CASSLPGTGGYTF	TGTGCCAGCAGCTTACCTGGGACAGGTGGCTACACCTTC
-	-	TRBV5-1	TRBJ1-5	CASSLAEGVKPQHF	TGCGCCAGCAGCTTGGCTGAGGGAGTCAAGCCCCAGCATTTT
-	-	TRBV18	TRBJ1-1	CASSGGANTEAFF	TGTGCCAGCTCGGGAGGGGCGAACACTGAAGCTTTCTTT
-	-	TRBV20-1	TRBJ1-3	CSASSDQLSSGNTIYF	TGCAGTGCTAGTTCGGACCAACTTTCCTCTGGAAACACCATATATTTT